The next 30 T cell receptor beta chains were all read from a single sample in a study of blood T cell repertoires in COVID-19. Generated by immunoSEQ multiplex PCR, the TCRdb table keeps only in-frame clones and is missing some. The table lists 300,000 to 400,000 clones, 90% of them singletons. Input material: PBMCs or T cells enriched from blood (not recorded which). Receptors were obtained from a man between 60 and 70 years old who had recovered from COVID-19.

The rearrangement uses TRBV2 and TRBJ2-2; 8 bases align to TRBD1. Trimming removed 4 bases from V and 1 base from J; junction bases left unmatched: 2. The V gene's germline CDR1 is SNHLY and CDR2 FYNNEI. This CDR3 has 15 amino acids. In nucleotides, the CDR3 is TGTGCCAGCAGTGGTGGGACAGGGAACACCGGGGAGCTGTTTTTT. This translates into CASSGGTGNTGELFF.

In DNA, the CDR3 is TGTGCCAGCAGCTTGGTGGAGGGTGACACCGGGGAGCTGTTTTTT. Translated: CASSLVEGDTGELFF. This sequence joins TRBV5-4 and TRBJ2-2, with D maybe TRBD2 (6 bases). CDR3 length equals 15 residues. From germline, CDR1 is SGHNT and CDR2 YYREEE (reference sequence). V lost 0 bases, J lost 3 bases, and 9 bases lay in between.

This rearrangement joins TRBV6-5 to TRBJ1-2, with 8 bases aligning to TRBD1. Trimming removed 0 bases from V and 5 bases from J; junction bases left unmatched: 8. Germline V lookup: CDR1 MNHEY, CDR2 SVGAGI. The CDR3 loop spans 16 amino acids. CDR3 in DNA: TGTGCCAGCAGTTACTCGGGCGACAGGGGAGGGTATGGCTACACCTTC. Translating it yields CASSYSGDRGGYGYTF.

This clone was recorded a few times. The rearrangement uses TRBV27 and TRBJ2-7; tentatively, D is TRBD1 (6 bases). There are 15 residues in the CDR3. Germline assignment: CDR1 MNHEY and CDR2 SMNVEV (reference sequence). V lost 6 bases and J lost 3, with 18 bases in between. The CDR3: CASRAQGQFIYEQYF. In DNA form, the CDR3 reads TGTGCCAGCAGGGCGCAGGGGCAGTTCATCTACGAGCAGTACTTC.

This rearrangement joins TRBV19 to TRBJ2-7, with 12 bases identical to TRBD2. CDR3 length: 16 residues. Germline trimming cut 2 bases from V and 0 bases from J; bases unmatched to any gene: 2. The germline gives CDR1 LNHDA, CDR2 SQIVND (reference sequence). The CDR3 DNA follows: TGTGCCAGTAGTATACTAGCGGGAGGGAGCTCCTACGAGCAGTACTTC. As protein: CASSILAGGSSYEQYF. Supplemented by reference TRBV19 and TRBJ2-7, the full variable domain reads DGGITQSPKYLFRKEGQNVTLSCEQNLNHDAMYWYRQDPGQGLRLIYYSQIVNDFQKGDIAEGYSVSREKKESFPLTVTSAQKNPTAFYLCASSILAGGSSYEQYFGPGTRLTVT.

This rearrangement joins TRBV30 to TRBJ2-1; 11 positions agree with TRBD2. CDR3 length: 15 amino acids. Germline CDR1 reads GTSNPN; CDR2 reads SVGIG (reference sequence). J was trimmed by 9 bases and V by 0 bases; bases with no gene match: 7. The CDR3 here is CAWSVKLAGVSEQFF. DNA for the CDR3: TGTGCCTGGAGTGTCAAACTAGCGGGAGTAAGTGAGCAGTTCTTC.

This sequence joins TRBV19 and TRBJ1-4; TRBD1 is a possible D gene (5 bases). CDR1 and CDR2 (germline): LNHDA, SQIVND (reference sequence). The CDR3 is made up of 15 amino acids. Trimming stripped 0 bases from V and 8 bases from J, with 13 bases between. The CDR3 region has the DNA TGTGCCAGTAGTATAGAGGCAGGGCGTGGAGAAAAACTGTTTTTT. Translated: CASSIEAGRGEKLFF. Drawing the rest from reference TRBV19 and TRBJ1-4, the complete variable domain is DGGITQSPKYLFRKEGQNVTLSCEQNLNHDAMYWYRQDPGQGLRLIYYSQIVNDFQKGDIAEGYSVSREKKESFPLTVTSAQKNPTAFYLCASSIEAGRGEKLFFGSGTQLSVL.

CDR3 nucleotide sequence: TGTGCCAGCAGTGAAGATACGTCGGGCAATCAGCCCCAGCATTTT. Amino acids: CASSEDTSGNQPQHF. This rearrangement joins TRBV2 to TRBJ1-5; D call uncertain. Trimming removed 1 base from V and 2 bases from J, with 9 bases in between. CDR1 is SNHLY and CDR2 is FYNNEI in the germline V gene. There are 15 residues in the CDR3. The entire variable domain, with the rest obtained from reference TRBV2 and TRBJ1-5, is as follows: EPEVTQTPSHQVTQMGQEVILRCVPISNHLYFYWYRQILGQKVEFLVSFYNNEISEKSEIFDDQFSVERPDGSNFTLKIRSTKLEDSAMYFCASSEDTSGNQPQHFGDGTRLSIL.

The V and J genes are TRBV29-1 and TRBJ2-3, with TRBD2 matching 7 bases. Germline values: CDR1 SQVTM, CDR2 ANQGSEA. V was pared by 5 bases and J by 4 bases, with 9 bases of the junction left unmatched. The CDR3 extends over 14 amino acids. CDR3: CSVKRGPSADTQYF. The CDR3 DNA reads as TGCAGCGTTAAGCGGGGCCCTAGCGCAGATACGCAGTATTTT.

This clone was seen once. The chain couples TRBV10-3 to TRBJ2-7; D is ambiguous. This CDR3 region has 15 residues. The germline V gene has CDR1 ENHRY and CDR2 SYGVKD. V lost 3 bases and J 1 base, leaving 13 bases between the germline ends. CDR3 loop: CAISDPRSQSYEQYF. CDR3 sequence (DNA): TGTGCCATCAGTGATCCGAGGTCCCAGTCCTACGAGCAGTACTTC.

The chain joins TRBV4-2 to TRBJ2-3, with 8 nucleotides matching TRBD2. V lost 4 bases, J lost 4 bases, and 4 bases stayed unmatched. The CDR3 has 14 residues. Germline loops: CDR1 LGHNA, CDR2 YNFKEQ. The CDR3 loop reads CASSPGGGADTQYF. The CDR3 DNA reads TGTGCCAGCAGCCCCGGGGGGGGTGCAGATACGCAGTATTTT.

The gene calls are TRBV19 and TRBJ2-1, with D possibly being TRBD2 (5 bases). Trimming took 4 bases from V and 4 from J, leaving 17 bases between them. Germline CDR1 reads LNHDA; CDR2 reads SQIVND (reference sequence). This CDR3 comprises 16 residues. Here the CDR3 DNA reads TGTGCCAGTAGTAGTTTAACGGGATCCACTTACAATGAGCAGTTCTTC. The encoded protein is CASSSLTGSTYNEQFF.

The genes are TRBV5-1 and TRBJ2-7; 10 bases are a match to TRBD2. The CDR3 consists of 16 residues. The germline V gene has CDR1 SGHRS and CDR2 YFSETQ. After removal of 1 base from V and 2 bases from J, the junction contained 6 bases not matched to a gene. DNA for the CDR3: TGCGCCAGCAGCTTGCCCCGGCTAGCGGGAGCCTACGAGCAGTACTTC. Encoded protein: CASSLPRLAGAYEQYF.

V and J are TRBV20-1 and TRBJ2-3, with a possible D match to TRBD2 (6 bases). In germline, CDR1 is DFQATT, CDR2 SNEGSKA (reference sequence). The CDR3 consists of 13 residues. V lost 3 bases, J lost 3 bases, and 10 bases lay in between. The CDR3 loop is CSASYGLTDTQYF. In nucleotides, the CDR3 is TGCAGTGCTAGTTACGGACTAACAGATACGCAGTATTTT.

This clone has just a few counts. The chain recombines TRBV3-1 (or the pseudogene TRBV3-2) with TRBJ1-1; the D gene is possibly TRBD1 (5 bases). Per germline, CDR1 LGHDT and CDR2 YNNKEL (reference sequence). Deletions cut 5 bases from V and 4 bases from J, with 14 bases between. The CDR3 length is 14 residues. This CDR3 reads CASSATLGGTEAFF. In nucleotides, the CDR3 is TGTGCCAGCAGCGCCACTCTGGGGGGCACTGAAGCTTTCTTT.

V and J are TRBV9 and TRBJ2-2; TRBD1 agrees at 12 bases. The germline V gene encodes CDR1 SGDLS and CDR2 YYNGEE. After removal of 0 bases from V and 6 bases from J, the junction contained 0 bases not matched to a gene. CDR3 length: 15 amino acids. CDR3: CASSVGDRGPGELFF. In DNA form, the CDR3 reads TGTGCCAGCAGCGTAGGGGACAGGGGGCCCGGGGAGCTGTTTTTT.

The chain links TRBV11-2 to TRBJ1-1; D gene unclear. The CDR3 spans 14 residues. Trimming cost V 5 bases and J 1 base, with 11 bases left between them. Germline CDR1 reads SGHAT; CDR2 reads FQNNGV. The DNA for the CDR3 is TGTGCCAGCAGCATAGGGCCGGGGAACACTGAAGCTTTCTTT. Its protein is CASSIGPGNTEAFF.

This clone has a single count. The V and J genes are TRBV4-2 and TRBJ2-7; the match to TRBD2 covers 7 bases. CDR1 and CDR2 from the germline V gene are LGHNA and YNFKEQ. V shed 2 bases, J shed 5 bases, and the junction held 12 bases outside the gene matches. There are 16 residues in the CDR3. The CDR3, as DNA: TGTGCCAGCAGCCAATGGGCGGGAGAATTCGGGGACGAGCAGTACTTC. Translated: CASSQWAGEFGDEQYF.

The CDR3 spells CASIDTPNLGGLFF. CDR3 nucleotide sequence: TGTGCCAGCATCGATACCCCTAATCTCGGTGGACTGTTTTTT. The chain links TRBV11-2 to TRBJ1-4; D is undetermined. Germline V gene sequence: CDR1 SGHAT, CDR2 FQNNGV. CDR3 length: 14 amino acids. V lost 7 bases and J 13 bases, leaving 22 bases between the germline ends.

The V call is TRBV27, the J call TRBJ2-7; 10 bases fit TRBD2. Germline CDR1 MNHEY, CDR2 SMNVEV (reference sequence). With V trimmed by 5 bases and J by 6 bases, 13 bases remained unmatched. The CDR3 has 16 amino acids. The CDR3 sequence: CASSTRLAGDPSEQYF. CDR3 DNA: TGTGCCAGCAGTACTCGGCTAGCGGGGGACCCTAGCGAGCAGTACTTC.

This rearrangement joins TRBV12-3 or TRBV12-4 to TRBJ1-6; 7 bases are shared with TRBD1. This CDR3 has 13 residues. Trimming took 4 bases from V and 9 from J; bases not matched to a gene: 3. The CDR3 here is CASSSRQGSPLHF. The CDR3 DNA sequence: TGTGCCAGCAGTTCCCGACAGGGTTCACCCCTCCACTTT.

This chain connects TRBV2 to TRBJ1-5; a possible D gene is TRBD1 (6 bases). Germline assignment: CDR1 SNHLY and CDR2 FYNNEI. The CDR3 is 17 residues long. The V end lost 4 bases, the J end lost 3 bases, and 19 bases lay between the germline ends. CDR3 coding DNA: TGTGCCAGCAGTGCCCGTCTAGGGCCAGGGGCCAATCAGCCCCAGCATTTT. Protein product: CASSARLGPGANQPQHF.

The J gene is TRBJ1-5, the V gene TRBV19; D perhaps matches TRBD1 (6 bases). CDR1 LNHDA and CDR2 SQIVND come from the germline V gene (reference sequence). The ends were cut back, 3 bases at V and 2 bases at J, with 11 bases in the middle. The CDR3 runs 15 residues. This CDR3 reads CASSMSRGGNQPQHF. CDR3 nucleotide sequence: TGTGCCAGTAGTATGAGCAGGGGCGGCAATCAGCCCCAGCATTTT.

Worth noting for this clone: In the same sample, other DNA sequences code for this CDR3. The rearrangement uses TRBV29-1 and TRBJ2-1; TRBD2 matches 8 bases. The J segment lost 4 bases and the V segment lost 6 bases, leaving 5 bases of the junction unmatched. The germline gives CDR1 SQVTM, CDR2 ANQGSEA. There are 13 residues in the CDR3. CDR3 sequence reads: CSVGSGGYNEQFF. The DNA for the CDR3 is TGCAGCGTCGGGTCGGGGGGGTACAATGAGCAGTTCTTC.

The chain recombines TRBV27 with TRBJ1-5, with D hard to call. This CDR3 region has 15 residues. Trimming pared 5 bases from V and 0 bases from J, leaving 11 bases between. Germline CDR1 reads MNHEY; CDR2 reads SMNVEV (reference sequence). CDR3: CASSQAPYSNQPQHF. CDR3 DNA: TGTGCCAGCAGTCAGGCGCCCTATAGCAATCAGCCCCAGCATTTT.

The CDR3 region is CASSLRGGRGYEQYF. Here the CDR3 DNA reads TGTGCCAGCAGCTTAAGGGGTGGCAGGGGTTACGAGCAGTACTTC. The chain combines TRBV13 with TRBJ2-7; D perhaps matches TRBD1 (6 bases). The CDR3 extends over 15 amino acids. The V gene lost 2 bases and the J gene lost 4 bases, with 15 bases spanning the gap. Germline V lookup: CDR1 PRHDT, CDR2 FYEKMQ (reference sequence). The full variable domain, completed using reference TRBV13 and TRBJ2-7, is AAGVIQSPRHLIKEKRETATLKCYPIPRHDTVYWYQQGPGQDPQFLISFYEKMQSDKGSIPDRFSAQQFSDYHSELNMSSLELGDSALYFCASSLRGGRGYEQYFGPGTRLTVT.

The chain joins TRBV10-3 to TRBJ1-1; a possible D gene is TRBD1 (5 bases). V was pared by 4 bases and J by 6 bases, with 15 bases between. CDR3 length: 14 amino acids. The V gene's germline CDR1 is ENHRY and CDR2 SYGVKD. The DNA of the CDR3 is TGTGCCATCAGTGGGGGCAGGATGATAGCTGAAGCTTTCTTT. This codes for CAISGGRMIAEAFF.

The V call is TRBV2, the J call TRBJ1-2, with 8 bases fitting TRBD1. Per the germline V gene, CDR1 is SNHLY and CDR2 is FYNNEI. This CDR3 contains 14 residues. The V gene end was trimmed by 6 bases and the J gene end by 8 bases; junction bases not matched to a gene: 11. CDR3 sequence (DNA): TGTGCCAGCAGCCCCGGGACAGGATTATCCGGCTACACCTTC. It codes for CASSPGTGLSGYTF.

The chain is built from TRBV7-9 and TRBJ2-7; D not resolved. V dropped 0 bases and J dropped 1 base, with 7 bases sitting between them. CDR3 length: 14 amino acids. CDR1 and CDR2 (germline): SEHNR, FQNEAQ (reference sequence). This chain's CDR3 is CASSLAYQSYEQYF. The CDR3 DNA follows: TGTGCCAGCAGCTTAGCTTACCAGTCCTACGAGCAGTACTTC.

This chain's CDR3 is CASIREQGTEAFF. The CDR3 bases are TGCGCCAGCATCCGAGAACAGGGCACTGAAGCTTTCTTT. The chain joins TRBV5-1 to TRBJ1-1; a possible D gene is TRBD1 (6 bases). CDR3 length: 13 amino acids. CDR1 and CDR2 from the germline V gene are SGHRS and YFSETQ. V was pared by 6 bases and J by 4 bases, with 13 bases between.